The clone carrying this T cell receptor (beta chain) has a count of ten or more. Looked up from germline, CDR1 is SEHNR and CDR2 is FQNEAQ (reference sequence). There are 14 residues in the CDR3. Trimming removed 6 bases at V and 0 bases at J, with 6 bases between. This specimen comes from a study of early T cells in non-severe SARS-CoV-2 infection. From the 5' RACE reads, TCRdb called clonotypes with MiXCR, one entry per CDR3 protein. The table shows approximately 69,000 distinct CDR3 sequences, with under 15% occurring only once. The TCR originated in an adult who was a healthcare worker with PCR-confirmed SARS-CoV-2 infection or an uninfected control (not recorded which). This sample comprised whole blood, obtained at baseline. J is TRBJ2-6 and V is TRBV7-9; D gene ambiguous. In nucleotides, the CDR3 is TGTGCCAGCAGTTTAAGCTCTGGGGCCAACGTCCTGACTTTC. It codes for CASSLSSGANVLTF.